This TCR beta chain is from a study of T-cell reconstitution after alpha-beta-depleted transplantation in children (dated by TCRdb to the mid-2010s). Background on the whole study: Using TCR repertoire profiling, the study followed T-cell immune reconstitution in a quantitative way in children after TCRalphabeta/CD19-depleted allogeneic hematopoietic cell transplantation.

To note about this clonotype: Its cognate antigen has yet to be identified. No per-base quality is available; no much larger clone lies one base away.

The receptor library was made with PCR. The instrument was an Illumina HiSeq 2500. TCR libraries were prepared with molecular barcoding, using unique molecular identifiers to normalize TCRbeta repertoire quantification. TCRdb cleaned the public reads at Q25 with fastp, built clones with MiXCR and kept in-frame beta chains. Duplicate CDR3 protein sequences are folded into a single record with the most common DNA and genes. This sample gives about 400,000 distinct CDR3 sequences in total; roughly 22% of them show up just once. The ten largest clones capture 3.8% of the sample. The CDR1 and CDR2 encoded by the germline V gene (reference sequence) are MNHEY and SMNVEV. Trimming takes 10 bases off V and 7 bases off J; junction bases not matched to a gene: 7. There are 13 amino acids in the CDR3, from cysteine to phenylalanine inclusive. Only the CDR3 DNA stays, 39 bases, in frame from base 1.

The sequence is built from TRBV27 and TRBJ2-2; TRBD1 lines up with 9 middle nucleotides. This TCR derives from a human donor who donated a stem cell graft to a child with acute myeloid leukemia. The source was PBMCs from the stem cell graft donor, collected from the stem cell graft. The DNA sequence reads TGTGCCATCCGGACAGGGGAGGGCGGGGAGCTGTTTTTT. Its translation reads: CAIRTGEGGELFF.